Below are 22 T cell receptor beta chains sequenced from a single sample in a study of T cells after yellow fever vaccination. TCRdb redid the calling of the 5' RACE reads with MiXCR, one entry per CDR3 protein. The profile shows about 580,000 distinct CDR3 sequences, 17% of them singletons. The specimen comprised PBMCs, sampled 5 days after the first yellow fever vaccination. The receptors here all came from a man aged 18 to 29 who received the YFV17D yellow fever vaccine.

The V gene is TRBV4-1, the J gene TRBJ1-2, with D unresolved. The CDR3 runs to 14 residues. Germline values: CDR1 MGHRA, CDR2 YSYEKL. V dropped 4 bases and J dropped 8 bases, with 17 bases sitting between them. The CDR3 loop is CASSPADLRWGYTF. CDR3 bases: TGCGCCAGCAGCCCGGCAGACCTTAGGTGGGGCTACACCTTC.

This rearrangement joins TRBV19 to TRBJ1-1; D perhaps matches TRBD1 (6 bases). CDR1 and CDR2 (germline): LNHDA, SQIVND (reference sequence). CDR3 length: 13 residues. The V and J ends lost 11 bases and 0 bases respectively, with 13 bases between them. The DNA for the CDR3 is TGTGCCGCGATGACAGGACTGAACACTGAAGCTTTCTTT. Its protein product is CAAMTGLNTEAFF. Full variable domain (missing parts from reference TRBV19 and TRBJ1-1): DGGITQSPKYLFRKEGQNVTLSCEQNLNHDAMYWYRQDPGQGLRLIYYSQIVNDFQKGDIAEGYSVSREKKESFPLTVTSAQKNPTAFYLCAAMTGLNTEAFFGQGTRLTVV.

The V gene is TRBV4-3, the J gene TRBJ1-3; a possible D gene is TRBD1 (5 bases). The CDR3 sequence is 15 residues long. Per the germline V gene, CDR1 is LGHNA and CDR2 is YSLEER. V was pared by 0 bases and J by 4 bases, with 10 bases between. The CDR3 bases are TGCGCCAGCAGCCAAGACCCCCAGGGAGGAAACACCATATATTTT. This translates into CASSQDPQGGNTIYF.

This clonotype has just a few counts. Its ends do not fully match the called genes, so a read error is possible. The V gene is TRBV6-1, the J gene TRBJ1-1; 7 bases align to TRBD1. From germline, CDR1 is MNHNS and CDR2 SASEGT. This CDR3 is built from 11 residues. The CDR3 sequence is CASSDRVETFF. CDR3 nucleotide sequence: TGTGCCAGCAGCGACAGGGTTGAAACTTTCTTT.

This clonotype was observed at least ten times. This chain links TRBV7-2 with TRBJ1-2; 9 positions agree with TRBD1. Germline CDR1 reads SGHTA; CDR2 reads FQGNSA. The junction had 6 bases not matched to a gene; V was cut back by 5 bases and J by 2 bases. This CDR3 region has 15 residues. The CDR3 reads CASSPDRGRNYGYTF. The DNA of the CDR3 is TGTGCCAGCAGCCCTGACAGGGGGAGAAACTATGGCTACACCTTC.

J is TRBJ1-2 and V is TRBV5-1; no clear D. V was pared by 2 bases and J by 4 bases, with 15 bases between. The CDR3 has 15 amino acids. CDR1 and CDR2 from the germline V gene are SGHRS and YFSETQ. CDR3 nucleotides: TGCGCCAGCAGCTTAAGCCGGGAATTCACCTATGGCTACACCTTC. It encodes CASSLSREFTYGYTF.

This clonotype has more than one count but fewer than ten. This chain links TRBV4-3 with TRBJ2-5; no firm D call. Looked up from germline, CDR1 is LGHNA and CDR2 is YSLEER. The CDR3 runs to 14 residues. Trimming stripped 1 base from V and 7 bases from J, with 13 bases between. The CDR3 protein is CASSQGPTSSTQYF. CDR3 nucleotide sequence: TGCGCCAGCAGCCAAGGGCCGACATCCTCGACCCAGTACTTC.

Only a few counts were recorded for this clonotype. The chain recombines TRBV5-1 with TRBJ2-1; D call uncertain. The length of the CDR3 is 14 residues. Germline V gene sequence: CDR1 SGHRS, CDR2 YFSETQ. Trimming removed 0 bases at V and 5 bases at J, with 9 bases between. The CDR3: CASSLEGRHNEQFF. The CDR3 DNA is TGCGCCAGCAGCTTGGAGGGTCGGCACAATGAGCAGTTCTTC.

DNA for the CDR3: TGCAGCGTTGGGCCTGGGACAGGCCAAGAGACCCAGTACTTC. Its translation is CSVGPGTGQETQYF. The chain combines TRBV29-1 with TRBJ2-5, with TRBD1 identical over 8 bases. Trimming at V came to 4 bases and at J to 1 base, leaving 5 bases not matched to a gene. Germline CDR1 SQVTM, CDR2 ANQGSEA. The CDR3 sequence is 14 residues long.

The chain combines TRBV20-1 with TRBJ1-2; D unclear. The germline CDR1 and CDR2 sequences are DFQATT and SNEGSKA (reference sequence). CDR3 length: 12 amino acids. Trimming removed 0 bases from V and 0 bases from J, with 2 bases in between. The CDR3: CSAREANYGYTF. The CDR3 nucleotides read TGCAGTGCTAGAGAGGCTAACTATGGCTACACCTTC.

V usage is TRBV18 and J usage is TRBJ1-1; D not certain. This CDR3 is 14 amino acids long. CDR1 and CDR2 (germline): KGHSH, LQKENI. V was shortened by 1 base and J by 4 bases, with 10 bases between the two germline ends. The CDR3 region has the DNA TGTGCCAGCTCACCACGCGAGGGAGGCACTGAAGCTTTCTTT. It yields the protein CASSPREGGTEAFF.

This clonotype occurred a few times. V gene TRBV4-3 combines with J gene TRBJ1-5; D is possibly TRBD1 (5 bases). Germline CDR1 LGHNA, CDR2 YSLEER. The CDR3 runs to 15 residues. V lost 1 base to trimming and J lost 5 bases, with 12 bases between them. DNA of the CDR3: TGCGCCAGCAGCCAAGGGACGGTGGGGGATCAGCCCCAGCATTTT. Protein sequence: CASSQGTVGDQPQHF.

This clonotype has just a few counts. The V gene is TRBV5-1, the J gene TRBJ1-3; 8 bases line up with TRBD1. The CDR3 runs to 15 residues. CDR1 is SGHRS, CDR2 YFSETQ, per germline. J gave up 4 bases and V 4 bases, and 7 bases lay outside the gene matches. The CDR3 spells CASSPTTGVGNTIYF. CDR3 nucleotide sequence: TGCGCCAGCAGCCCGACGACAGGGGTAGGAAACACCATATATTTT.

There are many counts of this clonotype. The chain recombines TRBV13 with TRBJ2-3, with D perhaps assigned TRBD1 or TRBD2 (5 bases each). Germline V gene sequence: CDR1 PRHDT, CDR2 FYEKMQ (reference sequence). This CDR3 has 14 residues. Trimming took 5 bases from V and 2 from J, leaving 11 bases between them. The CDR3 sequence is CASSPGPATDTQYF. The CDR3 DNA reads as TGTGCCAGCAGCCCGGGACCAGCCACAGATACGCAGTATTTT.

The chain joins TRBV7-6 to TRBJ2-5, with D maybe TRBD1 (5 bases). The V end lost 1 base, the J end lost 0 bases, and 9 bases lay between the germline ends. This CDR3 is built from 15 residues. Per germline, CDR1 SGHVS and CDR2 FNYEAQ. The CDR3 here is CASSLVRRDQETQYF. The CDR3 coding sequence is TGTGCCAGCAGCTTAGTGCGCAGGGACCAAGAGACCCAGTACTTC.

The chain's CDR3 is CASRSPIYTF. As DNA, the CDR3 is TGTGCCAGCAGGAGTCCGATCTACACCTTC. This rearrangement joins TRBV2 to TRBJ1-2, with D unresolved. CDR1 is SNHLY, CDR2 FYNNEI, per germline. The CDR3 runs 10 residues. The germline V and J ends were trimmed by 6 bases and 10 bases, with 9 bases remaining between them.

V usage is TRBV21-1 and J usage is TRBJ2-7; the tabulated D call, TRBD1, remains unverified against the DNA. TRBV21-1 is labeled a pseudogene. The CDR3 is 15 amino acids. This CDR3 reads CASSKVDPPSYEQYV. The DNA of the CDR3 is TGTGCCAGCAGCAAAGTGGATCCCCCCTCCTACGAGCAGTACGTC.

The CDR3 reads CASSVWNRGTQYF. The CDR3 DNA sequence: TGTGCCAGCAGCGTCTGGAACAGGGGGACGCAGTATTTT. The chain has TRBV7-6 and TRBJ2-3, with 8 nucleotides matching TRBD1. Germline V gene data show CDR1 as SGHVS and CDR2 as FNYEAQ. Trimming cost V 5 bases and J 9 bases; bases outside gene matches: 7. CDR3 length: 13 amino acids.

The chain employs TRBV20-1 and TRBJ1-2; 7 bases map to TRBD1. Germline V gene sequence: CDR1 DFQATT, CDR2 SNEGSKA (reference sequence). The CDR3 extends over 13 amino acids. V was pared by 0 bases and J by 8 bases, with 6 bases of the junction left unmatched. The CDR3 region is CSARDSGGEGYTF. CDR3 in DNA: TGCAGTGCTAGAGATTCAGGGGGGGAAGGCTACACCTTC.

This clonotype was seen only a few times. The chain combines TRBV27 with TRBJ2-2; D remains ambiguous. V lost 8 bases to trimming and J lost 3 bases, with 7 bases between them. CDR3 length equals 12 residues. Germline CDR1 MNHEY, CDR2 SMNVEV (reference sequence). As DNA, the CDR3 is TGTGCCAGCCTTCGACACACCGGGGAGCTGTTTTTT. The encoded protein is CASLRHTGELFF.

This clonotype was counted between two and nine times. CDR3 sequence (DNA): TGTGCCAGCAGCTTGGACAGGTCGAATTCACCCCTCCACTTT. It specifies CASSLDRSNSPLHF. This sequence joins TRBV7-2 and TRBJ1-6, with 7 nucleotides matching TRBD1. With 3 bases clipped from V and 7 bases from J, the junction kept 3 bases outside the gene matches. Germline V lookup: CDR1 SGHTA, CDR2 FQGNSA. This CDR3 comprises 14 residues.

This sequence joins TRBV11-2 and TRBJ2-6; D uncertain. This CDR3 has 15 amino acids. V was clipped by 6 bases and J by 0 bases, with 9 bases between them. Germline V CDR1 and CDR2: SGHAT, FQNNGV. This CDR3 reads CASRGSFSGANVLTF. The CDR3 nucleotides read TGTGCCAGCAGGGGATCCTTCTCTGGGGCCAACGTCCTGACTTTC. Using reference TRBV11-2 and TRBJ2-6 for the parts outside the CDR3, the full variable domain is EAGVAQSPRYKIIEKRQSVAFWCNPISGHATLYWYQQILGQGPKLLIQFQNNGVVDDSQLPKDRFSAERLKGVDSTLKIQPAKLEDSAVYLCASRGSFSGANVLTFGAGSRLTVL.